Shown below are 22 T cell receptor beta chains from a single sample sequenced in a study of blood T cell repertoires in COVID-19 (dated by TCRdb to the early 2020s). The library relied on the immunoSEQ multiplex PCR assay. Held by TCRdb, this immuneACCESS table contains in-frame sequences only and omits some clones. Under half of the omission traces to an unresolved V gene where checked; the cause of the rest is unknown. Counted in this sample were under 200,000 clones; 85% to 90% of them appeared once. The ten largest clones represent about 0.72% of the sample. Sequencing used peripheral blood. These receptors came from a woman in her 70s with acute or convalescent COVID-19.

The chain joins TRBV19 to TRBJ2-1; 10 nucleotides line up with TRBD1. Trimming at V came to 9 bases and at J to 11 bases, leaving 13 bases not matched to a gene. The CDR3 sequence is 14 residues long. Germline V gene lookup returns CDR1 LNHDA and CDR2 SQIVND (reference sequence). Written as DNA, the CDR3 is TGTGCCAGCTCCGGGACAGGGGATTTTAATAAGCAGTTCTTC. The encoded protein is CASSGTGDFNKQFF.

This chain links TRBV14 with TRBJ2-7; the match to TRBD1 covers 8 bases. The V gene end was trimmed by 4 bases and the J gene end by 2 bases; junction bases not matched to a gene: 4. The CDR3 runs 14 residues. CDR1 is SGHDN and CDR2 is FVKESK in the germline V gene. The CDR3 DNA reads TGTGCCAGCAGCCCTAACAGGGGGGCCTACGAGCAGTACTTC. Amino acid sequence: CASSPNRGAYEQYF.

This clone occurred once. J is TRBJ2-2 and V is TRBV7-9; D may be TRBD2 (7 bases). CDR1 is SEHNR and CDR2 is FQNEAQ in the germline V gene (reference sequence). The CDR3 length is 18 residues. V lost 5 bases to trimming and J lost 1 base, with 20 bases between them. The CDR3 sequence is CASSLPWGREKNTGELFF. CDR3 bases: TGTGCCAGCAGCCTTCCGTGGGGGCGGGAGAAGAACACCGGGGAGCTGTTTTTT.

CDR3 coding DNA: TGTGCCAGCAGCCAAGACGGGACAGGTAAAACCTACGAGCAGTACTTC. This encodes CASSQDGTGKTYEQYF. The chain links TRBV4-2 to TRBJ2-7, with 8 positions matching TRBD1. Germline assignment: CDR1 LGHNA and CDR2 YNFKEQ. Trimming at V came to 0 bases and at J to 2 bases, leaving 6 bases not matched to a gene. The CDR3 is made up of 16 amino acids.

The J gene is TRBJ1-1, the V gene TRBV11-3, with 7 bases identical to TRBD1. V shed 8 bases and J 3 bases; nucleotides not matched to a gene: 0. Germline lookup yields CDR1 SGHNT and CDR2 YENEEA. The CDR3 has 11 amino acids. CDR3 sequence reads: CASGTDTEAFF. Here the CDR3 DNA reads TGTGCCAGCGGGACAGACACTGAAGCTTTCTTT.

The gene calls are TRBV25-1 and TRBJ1-4; possibly TRBD1 for D (5 bases). Trimming pared 5 bases from V and 0 bases from J, leaving 13 bases between. The germline CDR1 and CDR2 sequences are MGHDK and SYGVNS. The CDR3 consists of 16 residues. CDR3 coding DNA: TGTGCCAGCAGTCATCTGGGGGGATCAACTAATGAAAAACTGTTTTTT. As protein: CASSHLGGSTNEKLFF. The whole variable domain, remainder taken from reference TRBV25-1 and TRBJ1-4, is EADIYQTPRYLVIGTGKKITLECSQTMGHDKMYWYQQDPGMELHLIHYSYGVNSTEKGDLSSESTVSRIRTEHFPLTLESARPSHTSQYLCASSHLGGSTNEKLFFGSGTQLSVL.

This sequence joins TRBV19 and TRBJ2-3; unclear D gene. This CDR3 is 14 amino acids long. Germline-derived CDR1 and CDR2 are LNHDA and SQIVND (reference sequence). V was trimmed by 2 bases and J by 0 bases, leaving 6 bases between them. CDR3 sequence reads: CASSISESTDTQYF. The CDR3 nucleotides read TGTGCCAGTAGTATATCTGAGAGCACAGATACGCAGTATTTT.

V and J are TRBV6-5 and TRBJ1-2, with a possible D match to TRBD1 (5 bases). Germline V gives CDR1 MNHEY, CDR2 SVGAGI. V gave up 4 bases and J gave up 6 bases, with 12 bases separating them. This CDR3 is 13 amino acids long. CDR3 coding DNA: TGTGCCAGCAGTTTTACAGGTGGCAATGGCTACACCTTC. Its protein product is CASSFTGGNGYTF.

J is TRBJ1-6 and V is TRBV6-5, with 9 positions matching TRBD1. Germline CDR1 and CDR2: MNHEY and SVGAGI. This CDR3 region has 16 residues. Trimming removed 0 bases from V and 5 bases from J; junction bases left unmatched: 2. The CDR3 protein is CASSYSGQGHNSPLHF. The DNA of the CDR3 is TGTGCCAGCAGTTACTCGGGACAGGGACATAATTCACCCCTCCACTTT.

The V and J genes are TRBV6-5 and TRBJ1-3; D unresolved. The CDR3 runs to 13 residues. With 8 bases removed from V and 4 bases from J, the gap between germline ends came to 12 bases. Germline V gene lookup returns CDR1 MNHEY and CDR2 SVGAGI. In DNA form, the CDR3 reads TGTGCCAGCTGTAGCAAGCTCGGAAACACCATATATTTT. Protein product: CASCSKLGNTIYF.

The chain has TRBV19 and TRBJ2-7; weak D call: TRBD1 (6 bases). CDR1 and CDR2 (germline): LNHDA, SQIVND (reference sequence). Trimming pared 4 bases from V and 0 bases from J, leaving 7 bases between. The CDR3 has 13 residues. Here the CDR3 reads CASSKDSSYEQYF. CDR3 nucleotide sequence: TGTGCCAGTAGTAAGGACAGCTCCTACGAGCAGTACTTC.

The chain couples TRBV10-2 to TRBJ1-1, with 9 bases identical to TRBD1. This CDR3 region has 15 residues. Trimming at V came to 4 bases and at J to 1 base, leaving 4 bases not matched to a gene. Looked up from germline, CDR1 is WSHSY and CDR2 is SAAADI. DNA for the CDR3: TGCGCCAGCAGTGCCCCGGGACAGGGGAACACTGAAGCTTTCTTT. Its translation is CASSAPGQGNTEAFF.

CDR3 sequence: CASSWSGGGSTDTQYF. The DNA of the CDR3 is TGTGCCAGCAGCTGGAGTGGGGGGGGCTCCACAGATACGCAGTATTTT. V and J are TRBV7-2 and TRBJ2-3, with D perhaps matching TRBD2 (7 bases). Germline CDR1 and CDR2: SGHTA and FQGNSA. The CDR3 covers 16 residues. V was cut by 4 bases and J by 2 bases, with 16 bases left in between.

CDR3: CATLARLGWETQYF. CDR3 coding DNA: TGTGCCACCCTCGCACGACTAGGCTGGGAGACCCAGTACTTC. The rearrangement joins TRBV7-2 to TRBJ2-5; the D gene is possibly TRBD2 (6 bases). The germline V gene has CDR1 SGHTA and CDR2 FQGNSA. This CDR3 comprises 14 residues. V gave up 10 bases and J gave up 5 bases, with 20 bases separating them.

This clone was seen a single time. The CDR3, as DNA: TGTGCCAGCAGCGTAGGCGGGAGCTTGCAAAACATTCAGTACTTC. It codes for CASSVGGSLQNIQYF. The chain recombines TRBV9 with TRBJ2-4; TRBD2 matches at 7 bases. This CDR3 region has 15 residues. The germline gives CDR1 SGDLS, CDR2 YYNGEE. V trimming: 0 bases; J trimming: 5 bases; junction bases outside the gene matches: 5.

V usage is TRBV19 and J usage is TRBJ1-4, with D unclear. V was clipped by 6 bases and J by 3 bases, with 14 bases between them. CDR1 and CDR2 (germline): LNHDA, SQIVND (reference sequence). The CDR3 totals 15 residues. DNA for the CDR3: TGTGCCAGTAGCCAAATCGGGGATCCTAATGAAAAACTGTTTTTT. It yields the protein CASSQIGDPNEKLFF.

The V call is TRBV6-2 or TRBV6-3, the J call TRBJ2-1; perhaps TRBD2 as D (6 bases). The CDR3 sequence is 15 residues long. Per the germline V gene, CDR1 is MNHEY and CDR2 is SVGEGT. V was shortened by 0 bases and J by 4 bases, with 10 bases between the two germline ends. The CDR3 spells CASSYSGGRYNEQFF. The CDR3 DNA is TGTGCCAGCAGTTACTCGGGAGGCCGATACAATGAGCAGTTCTTC.

The chain combines TRBV9 with TRBJ2-3; D possibly corresponds to TRBD2 (5 bases). The germline CDR1 and CDR2 sequences are SGDLS and YYNGEE. CDR3 length: 13 amino acids. Trimming removed 0 bases at V and 4 bases at J, with 6 bases between. For the CDR3, the DNA is TGTGCCAGCAGCGTAGGTAGCGCAGATACGCAGTATTTT. This translates into CASSVGSADTQYF.

This clone was counted once. The chain combines TRBV3-1 (or the pseudogene TRBV3-2) with TRBJ2-1; D perhaps matches TRBD2 (7 bases). Looked up from germline, CDR1 is LGHDT and CDR2 is YNNKEL (reference sequence). The CDR3 has 15 amino acids. The V and J ends lost 6 bases and 6 bases respectively, with 18 bases between them. This CDR3 reads CASSWGRGRANEQFF. CDR3 bases: TGTGCCAGCAGTTGGGGAAGGGGGAGGGCCAATGAGCAGTTCTTC.

This clone was seen only a few times. The chain joins TRBV7-2 to TRBJ1-5; 7 bases map to TRBD1. CDR1 and CDR2 (germline): SGHTA, FQGNSA. V lost 3 bases to trimming and J lost 1 base; unmatched junction nucleotides: 0. The CDR3 extends over 14 amino acids. Written as DNA, the CDR3 is TGTGCCAGCAGCTTGGACAGGAGCAATCAGCCCCAGCATTTT. It specifies CASSLDRSNQPQHF.

This clone was detected a few times. V is TRBV27 and J is TRBJ1-5; D is perhaps TRBD1 (5 bases). The CDR3 contains 17 residues. Trimming shortened V by 5 bases and J by 1 base, and 18 bases separated the two germline ends. Germline CDR1 is MNHEY and CDR2 is SMNVEV (reference sequence). The CDR3 region is CASSLPPAGRSNQPQHF. CDR3 DNA: TGTGCCAGCAGTCTCCCCCCGGCAGGGAGGAGCAATCAGCCCCAGCATTTT.

The V call is TRBV3-1 (or the pseudogene TRBV3-2), the J call TRBJ2-7; 12 bases line up with TRBD1. The junction had 8 bases not matched to a gene; V was cut back by 4 bases and J by 7 bases. Germline V gives CDR1 LGHDT, CDR2 YNNKEL (reference sequence). The CDR3 has 15 amino acids. The CDR3 spells CASSPWGQGAGEQYF. In DNA form, the CDR3 reads TGTGCCAGCAGCCCTTGGGGACAGGGGGCGGGAGAGCAGTACTTC.